This T cell receptor (beta chain) is drawn from a study of T cell repertoires in cytomegalovirus infection. Study background: Public signatures in TCR beta pointed to CMV infection and matching HLA type.

Study-wide results and limits: The response measured ex vivo was dominated by TCR beta clonotypes (HLA-C-restricted and CMV-specific).

One entry per CDR3 protein, called by TCRdb with MiXCR from the reads. The sample lists 830,000 or so distinct CDR3 sequences, 32% occurring once. This clonotype was counted between two and nine times. Antigen unknown. Specimen: cultured CD8+ T cells from PBMCs, collected from culture after CMV antigen stimulation. This receptor was obtained from a human donor in good health (CMV status not recorded). Some clones in this sample may be carry-over from other donors' samples.

CDR3 sequence reads: CASSLGDWNYEQYF. The CDR3 DNA reads as TGCGCCAGCAGCTTGGGGGACTGGAACTACGAGCAGTACTTC. V is TRBV5-1 and J is TRBJ2-7; D might be TRBD2 (6 bases). Trimming removed 0 bases at V and 3 bases at J, with 10 bases between. The germline CDR1 and CDR2 sequences are SGHRS and YFSETQ. There are 14 residues in the CDR3. The variable domain in full, with the rest retrieved from reference TRBV5-1 and TRBJ2-7, is KAGVTQTPRYLIKTRGQQVTLSCSPISGHRSVSWYQQTPGQGLQFLFEYFSETQRNKGNFPGRFSGRQFSNSRSEMNVSTLELGDSALYLCASSLGDWNYEQYFGPGTRLTVT.